This T cell receptor beta chain was observed in a study of blood T cell repertoires in COVID-19. Study in general: Collection of acute and convalescent COVID-19 samples took place in the United States, Italy and Spain.

This clone has just one count. Here immunoSEQ multiplex PCR was the method, and the copy in TCRdb shows in-frame clones only, minus some. This table holds more than 400,000 clones, approximately 85% found once. V lost 4 bases to trimming and J lost 6 bases; unmatched junction nucleotides: 12. CDR3 length: 15 residues. CDR1 and CDR2 from the germline V gene are LNHDA and SQIVND (reference sequence). The clonotype originates from a human donor in a cohort sampled during active COVID-19. The V gene is TRBV19, the J gene TRBJ2-7; 7 positions agree with TRBD1. The specimen sequenced was peripheral blood. CDR3 protein: CASSTLDRDRVEQYF. As DNA, the CDR3 is TGTGCCAGTAGTACATTGGACCGGGACAGAGTCGAGCAGTACTTC. The full variable domain, completed using reference TRBV19 and TRBJ2-7, is DGGITQSPKYLFRKEGQNVTLSCEQNLNHDAMYWYRQDPGQGLRLIYYSQIVNDFQKGDIAEGYSVSREKKESFPLTVTSAQKNPTAFYLCASSTLDRDRVEQYFGPGTRLTVT.